The subject of this entry is one T cell receptor (beta chain). This clone was recorded once. There is no known antigen for this receptor. The record has no base qualities; no much larger clone is one base away. The sample originates from a study of cytomegalovirus exposure and HLA in healthy donors (dated by TCRdb to between 2016 and 2019). Context from the whole study: In an earlier analysis of around 540 of the donors, 250 to 300 Gb of sequence data and 117 million unique TCR beta sequences from roughly 190 million T cells were reported. Roughly 290 gigabases of sequencing data and about 92 million unique TCR sequences made up an early release that covered 500 to 700 HLA-typed donors. The genetic ancestry cluster associated with self-reported Caucasian donors included 81% of the roughly 380 genotyped donors. The aim of the study was to test whether cataloging public T cell receptors could identify signatures of past pathogen exposure. The study profiled the T cell repertoires of hundreds of subjects by immunosequencing and related them to cytomegalovirus serostatus. Along with the approximately 700-subject first cohort, a separate validation cohort of around 120 different subjects was used. To predict cytomegalovirus infection status, the study brought together high-throughput TCR immunosequencing, statistical association of individual TCRs with disease status, and machine learning. A later analysis re-analyzed previously published TCR beta repertoires from roughly 600 donors and added high-resolution HLA genotyping to study TCR occurrence patterns. Rather than drawing on any new phenotypic data, the later analysis identified candidate immune exposures from TCR beta sequences and the way those sequences occurred across donors. An earlier analysis of some 600 of the donors applied high-throughput TCR beta sequencing to assess whether each TCR beta V gene segment acted as functional or pseudogenic. Donor age, sex, ethnicity and CMV serostatus were collected together with the repertoire data. In a later genetic analysis, genome-wide SNP genotypes for about 60% of the 666 donors were used, and that subset was treated as a discovery cohort. Every discovery cohort repertoire had been produced on one sequencing platform. Class I and class II HLA loci were covered by the typing at four-digit resolution. Typing coverage varied by locus: roughly 620-640 donors for A, B, C, DRB1 and DQB1; roughly 560 for DQA1; around 610 for DPA1; approximately 470 for DPB1. Because of strong linkage in the cohort, roughly five DR-DQ haplotypes were treated as single units for association and clustering. Among 398 genotyped donors of the cohort, an average of around 240,000 unique TCR beta nucleotide sequences were sequenced per donor, about a sixth of them non-productive.

Here V drops 11 bases and J drops 6 bases, and the junction holds 10 bases not matched to any gene. Counted from cysteine to phenylalanine, this CDR3 has 13 amino acids. The retained sequence is limited to the CDR3, 39 bases, with the frame set at the first base. Per the germline V gene, ENHRY is the CDR1 and SYGVKD is the CDR2. Overall results and qualifications from the work: According to a later analysis, most CMV-associated TCR beta chains appeared to be HLA-restricted, and the HLA associations seemed to be driven largely by CMV exposure. A further reported finding was that TCR beta sequences accurately predicted the HLA-A and HLA-B alleles for most subjects in the first cohort. The earlier analysis of approximately 590 of the donors excluded over 15 rarely observed V segments, including chromosome 9 orphons, because counts were too low. While some public TCRs were present in many individuals, most TCR sequences turned up only very rarely across donors. According to a later genetic analysis, donors in an Asian-associated ancestry cluster had fewer N-insertions in productive TCRs than the roughly 670-donor mean. In both the original and validation cohorts, the classifier was reported to diagnose cytomegalovirus status with high specificity and sensitivity. A later analysis found that HLA-associated TCR beta chains were more clonally expanded and had lower generation probabilities than equally common non-associated chains. V-gene and J-gene trimming of TCR beta chains was associated with a missense DCLRE1C variant in a later genetic analysis, and the association was replicated in an independent cohort. When HLA alleles, especially DR and DQ, strongly co-occurred, TCR associations were difficult to assign to individual alleles. A cluster of highly shared sequence variants was judged likely to be a technical artifact of the sequencing pipeline. The 87-base-pair reads could not distinguish some IMGT-functional V segments, including TRBV6-2 and TRBV6-3, so those segments were excluded. The authors suggested that the approach could potentially be extended to other disease states and immunological phenotypes. At a false discovery rate of 0.05, a later analysis linked fewer than 20,000 TCR beta sequences to specific HLA alleles. Correlated functional status among segregating V segments might be attributable to linkage disequilibrium, but an unknown experimental factor could not be ruled out. A later analysis found that TCR association rates varied across HLA loci, with DRB1 alleles showing the most associated TCRs and HLA-C alleles the fewest. The study gave a list of about 160 TCR beta chains associated with cytomegalovirus. Because HLA typing was missing for some donors at each locus, association tests included only the typed subset. CMV serostatus was the only immune exposure information available for the cohort. This cohort had only TCR beta chains sequenced, and the lack of alpha or paired-chain data limited which features could be detected. In vitro tests confirmed that three of the cytomegalovirus-associated TCR beta chains recognize cytomegalovirus antigens. A later analysis reported that several top co-occurrence clusters appeared linked to parvovirus B19, influenza, CMV and Epstein-Barr virus. An earlier analysis of approximately 590 of the donors showed that most TCR beta V segments appeared in productive rearrangements either about 87% or about 30% of the time, which broadly matched IMGT annotations. Presence/absence analyses assumed roughly uniform sequencing depth across donors, an assumption that may not hold.

The method behind the library was the immunoSEQ multiplex PCR assay. A mixture of 60 forward primers for TCR Vbeta segments and 13 reverse primers for TCR Jbeta segments was used in the multiplex PCR. The CDR3 region of rearranged TCR beta genes was amplified from genomic DNA by a multiplex PCR assay. The Illumina HiSeq System was used to sequence the amplified TCR beta libraries as 87-base-pair reads. The authors' analysis ran thus. A later analysis tallied roughly 80 million unique TCR beta chains across the 550 to 850 repertoires, and around 10 million of those chains were shared by two or more donors. To remove PCR and sequencing errors, raw reads were error-corrected and collapsed into unique sequences using a nearest-neighbor algorithm that merged closely related sequences. CDR3 sequences were aligned to IMGT reference sequences to assign V, D and J gene segments. For a sequence to be retained, at least a six-nucleotide match to both a V gene segment and a J gene segment was required. A rearrangement was called productive if the CDR3 had no stop codons and remained in frame with V and J, and every other rearrangement was called non-productive. CDR3 was defined according to IMGT convention as the region running from the second conserved V-encoded cysteine to the conserved J-encoded phenylalanine. The earlier analysis of 587 of the donors excluded sequences that lacked an unambiguous match to a single V gene segment. In an earlier analysis of approximately 610 of the donors, V segments were called functional above 56.7% productive rearrangements and were called segregating when the between-donor standard deviation exceeded 5%. A statistical classification framework was built for diagnosing cytomegalovirus status from the catalog of TCR beta chain sequences. V and J gene assignment, in a later analysis, came from comparing TCR nucleotide sequences with IMGT/GENE-DB human TR gene sequences. Using the TCRdist pipeline, a later analysis assigned CDR3 sequences along with most-parsimonious VDJ recombination scenarios. A later analysis defined each TCR beta chain by its CDR3 amino acid sequence plus V-gene family, and excluded reads lacking a unique V-gene family. In a later analysis, nearly 600 highly shared, low-generation-probability nucleotide sequences were removed to address suspected cross-contamination and a sequencing artifact. For each public chain, a later analysis derived a clonal expansion index from normalized ranks of inferred template counts within each repertoire. A later analysis computed generation probabilities with a VDJ recombination model fitted to out-of-frame rearrangements, and checked the results against IGoR. A later analysis scored TCR-TCR, TCR-HLA and TCR-CMV co-occurrence with hypergeometric tests, applying a repertoire-size bias correction to TCR pairs. False discovery rates were estimated in a later analysis by permuting HLA or CMV assignments 20 times. In a later analysis, co-occurring TCRs were grouped using DBSCAN, and TCRdist sequence similarity was added for clustering within HLA-allele-positive subsets. Co-occurrence clustering excluded repertoires with fewer than 30,000 or more than 120,000 public chains, plus five with anomalous nucleotide sharing. The immuneACCESS repertoire file appears here via TCRdb, limited to in-frame rearrangements. These files lack a portion of the clones; in checked studies, under half of the deficit traces to unresolved V genes, and the cause of the others is not known. The V and J calls and the clone size are those of that table, but D and trimming were determined from the DNA. This sample is represented by about 200,000 clones; around 87% of them were singletons. The ten largest make up around 0.99% of the sample.

The cohort consisted of some 730 healthy bone marrow donors. At the time of sampling, all cohort members were nominally healthy, though unrecorded immune exposures were likely present. The donor tested CMV seronegative and was one of the 352 seronegative cohort members. A peripheral blood sample was collected from each donor, and TCR beta sequencing was performed on peripheral blood mononuclear cells. The Qiagen DNeasy Blood Extraction Kit was used to extract genomic DNA from the blood cell samples. Sequencing was performed on PBMCs. The TCR originated in a boy between 2 and 10 years old in good health and CMV-seronegative. Recombination joined TRBV10-3 with TRBJ2-3; 8 of the junction bases match TRBD2. This receptor has the CDR3 CAASTGGADTQYF. Read as DNA, the sequence is TGTGCCGCCTCCACGGGGGGGGCCGATACGCAGTATTTT.